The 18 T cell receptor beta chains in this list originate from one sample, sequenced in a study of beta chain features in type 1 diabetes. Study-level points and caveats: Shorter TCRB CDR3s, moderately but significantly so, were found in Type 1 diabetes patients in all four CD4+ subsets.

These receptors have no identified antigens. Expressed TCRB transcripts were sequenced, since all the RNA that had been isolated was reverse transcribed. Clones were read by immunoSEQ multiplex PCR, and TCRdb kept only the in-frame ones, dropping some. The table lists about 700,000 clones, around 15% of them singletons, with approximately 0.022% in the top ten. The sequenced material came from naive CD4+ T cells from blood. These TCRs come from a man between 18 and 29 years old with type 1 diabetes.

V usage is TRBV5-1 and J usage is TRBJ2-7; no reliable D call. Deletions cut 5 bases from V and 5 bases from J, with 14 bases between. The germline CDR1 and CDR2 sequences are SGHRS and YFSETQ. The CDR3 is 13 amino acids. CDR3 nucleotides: TGCGCCAGCAGTTTTGGGGATGGGAACGAGCAGTACTTC. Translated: CASSFGDGNEQYF. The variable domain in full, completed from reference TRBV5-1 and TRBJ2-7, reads KAGVTQTPRYLIKTRGQQVTLSCSPISGHRSVSWYQQTPGQGLQFLFEYFSETQRNKGNFPGRFSGRQFSNSRSEMNVSTLELGDSALYLCASSFGDGNEQYFGPGTRLTVT.

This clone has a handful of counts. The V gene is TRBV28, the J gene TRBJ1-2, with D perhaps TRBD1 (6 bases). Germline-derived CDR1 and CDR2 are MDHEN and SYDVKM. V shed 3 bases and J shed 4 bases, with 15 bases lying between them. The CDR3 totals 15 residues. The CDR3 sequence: CASSLGGQGGYGYTF. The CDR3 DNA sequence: TGTGCCAGCAGTTTGGGGGGGCAGGGCGGCTATGGCTACACCTTC.

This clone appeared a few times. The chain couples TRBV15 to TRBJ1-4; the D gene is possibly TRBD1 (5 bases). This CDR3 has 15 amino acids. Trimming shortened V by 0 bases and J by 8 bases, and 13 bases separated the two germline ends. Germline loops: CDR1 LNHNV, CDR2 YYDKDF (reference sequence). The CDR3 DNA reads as TGTGCCACCAGCAGAGATGGAGGGGTGGAGGAAAAACTGTTTTTT. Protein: CATSRDGGVEEKLFF.

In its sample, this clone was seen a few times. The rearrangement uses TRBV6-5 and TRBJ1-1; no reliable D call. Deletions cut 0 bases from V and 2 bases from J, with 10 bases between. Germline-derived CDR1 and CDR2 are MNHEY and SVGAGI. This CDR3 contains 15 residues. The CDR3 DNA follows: TGTGCCAGCAGTTACTCTGGGTACGGAAACACTGAAGCTTTCTTT. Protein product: CASSYSGYGNTEAFF.

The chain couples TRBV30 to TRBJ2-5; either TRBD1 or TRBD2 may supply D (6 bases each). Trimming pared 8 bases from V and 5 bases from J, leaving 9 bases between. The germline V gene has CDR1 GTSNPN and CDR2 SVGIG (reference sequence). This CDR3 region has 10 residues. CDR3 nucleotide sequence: TGTGCCGTAGGGGGGGAGACCCAGTACTTC. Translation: CAVGGETQYF.

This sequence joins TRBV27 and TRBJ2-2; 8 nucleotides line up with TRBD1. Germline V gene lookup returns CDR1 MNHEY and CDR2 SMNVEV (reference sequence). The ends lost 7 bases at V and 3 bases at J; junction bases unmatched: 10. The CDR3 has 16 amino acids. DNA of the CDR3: TGTGCCAGCACCATAAGGGGACAGGCGGACACCGGGGAGCTGTTTTTT. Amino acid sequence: CASTIRGQADTGELFF.

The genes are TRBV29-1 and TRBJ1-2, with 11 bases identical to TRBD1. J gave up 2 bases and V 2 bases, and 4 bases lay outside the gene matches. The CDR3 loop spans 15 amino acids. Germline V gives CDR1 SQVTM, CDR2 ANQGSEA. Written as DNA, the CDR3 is TGCAGCGTTGAAAACCGGGACAGGGGGAACTATGGCTACACCTTC. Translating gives CSVENRDRGNYGYTF.

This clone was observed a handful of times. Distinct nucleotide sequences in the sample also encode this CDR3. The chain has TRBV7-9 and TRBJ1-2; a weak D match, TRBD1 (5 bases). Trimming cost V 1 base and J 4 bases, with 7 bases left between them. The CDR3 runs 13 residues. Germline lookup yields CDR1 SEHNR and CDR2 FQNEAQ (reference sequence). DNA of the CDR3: TGTGCCAGCAGCTTAGGACAGCCCTATGGCTACACCTTC. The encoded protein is CASSLGQPYGYTF.

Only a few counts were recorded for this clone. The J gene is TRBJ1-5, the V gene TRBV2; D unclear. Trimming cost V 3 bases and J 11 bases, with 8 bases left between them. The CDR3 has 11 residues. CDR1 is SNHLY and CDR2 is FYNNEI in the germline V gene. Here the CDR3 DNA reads TGTGCCAGCAGTGAGCCCTCGACCCAGCATTTT. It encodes CASSEPSTQHF.

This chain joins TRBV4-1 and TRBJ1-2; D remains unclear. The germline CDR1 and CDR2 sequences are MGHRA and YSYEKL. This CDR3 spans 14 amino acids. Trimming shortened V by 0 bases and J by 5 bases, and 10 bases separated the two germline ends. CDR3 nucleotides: TGCGCCAGCAGCCAAGAGGCCAGCTTTTATGGCTACACCTTC. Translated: CASSQEASFYGYTF.

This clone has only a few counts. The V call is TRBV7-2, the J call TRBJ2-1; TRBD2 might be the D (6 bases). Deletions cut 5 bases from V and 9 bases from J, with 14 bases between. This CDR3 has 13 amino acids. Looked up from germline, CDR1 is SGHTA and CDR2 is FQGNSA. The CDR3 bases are TGTGCCAGCAGCCCCTCGGGACTGTTTGAGCAGTTCTTC. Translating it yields CASSPSGLFEQFF.

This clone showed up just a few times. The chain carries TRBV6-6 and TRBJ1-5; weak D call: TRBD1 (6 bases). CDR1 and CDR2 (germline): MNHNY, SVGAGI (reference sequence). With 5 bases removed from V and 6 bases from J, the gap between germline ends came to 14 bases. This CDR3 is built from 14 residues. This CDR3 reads CASSDEAGVQPQHF. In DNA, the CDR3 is TGTGCCAGCAGTGACGAGGCAGGGGTTCAGCCCCAGCATTTT.

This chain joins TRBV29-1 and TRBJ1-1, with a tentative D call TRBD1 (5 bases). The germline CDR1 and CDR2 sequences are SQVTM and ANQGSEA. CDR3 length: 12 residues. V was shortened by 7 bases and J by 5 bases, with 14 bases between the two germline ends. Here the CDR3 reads CSARLGDTEAFF. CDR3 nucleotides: TGCAGCGCTCGTCTGGGGGATACTGAAGCTTTCTTT.

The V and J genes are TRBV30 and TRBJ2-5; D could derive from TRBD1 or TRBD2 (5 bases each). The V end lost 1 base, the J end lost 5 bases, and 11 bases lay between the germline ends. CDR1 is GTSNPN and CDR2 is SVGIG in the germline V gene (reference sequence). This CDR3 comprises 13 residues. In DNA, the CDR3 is TGTGCCTGGAGTGGAGGGTGGGGGGAGACCCAGTACTTC. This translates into CAWSGGWGETQYF.

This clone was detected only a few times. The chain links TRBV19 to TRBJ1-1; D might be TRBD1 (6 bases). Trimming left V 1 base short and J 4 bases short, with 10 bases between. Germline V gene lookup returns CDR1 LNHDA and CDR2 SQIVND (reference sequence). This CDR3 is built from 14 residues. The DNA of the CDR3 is TGTGCCAGTAGTATAGGGAGAGGGGGCACTGAAGCTTTCTTT. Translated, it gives CASSIGRGGTEAFF.

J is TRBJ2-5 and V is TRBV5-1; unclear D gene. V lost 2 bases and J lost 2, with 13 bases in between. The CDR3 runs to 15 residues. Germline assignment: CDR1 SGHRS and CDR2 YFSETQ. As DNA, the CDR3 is TGCGCCAGCAGCTTTACCAAGGGCAGACAAGAGACCCAGTACTTC. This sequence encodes CASSFTKGRQETQYF.

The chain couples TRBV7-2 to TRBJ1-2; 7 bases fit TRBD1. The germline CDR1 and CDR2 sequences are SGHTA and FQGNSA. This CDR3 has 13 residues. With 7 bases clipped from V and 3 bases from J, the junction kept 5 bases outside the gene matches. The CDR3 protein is CASTRDRDYGYTF. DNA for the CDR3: TGTGCCAGCACCAGAGACAGGGACTATGGCTACACCTTC. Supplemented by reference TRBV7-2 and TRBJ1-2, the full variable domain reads GAGVSQSPSNKVTEKGKDVELRCDPISGHTALYWYRQSLGQGLEFLIYFQGNSAPDKSGLPSDRFSAERTGGSVSTLTIQRTQQEDSAVYLCASTRDRDYGYTFGSGTRLTVV.

The CDR3 region has the DNA TGTGCCAGCAGCCAAGAGGACAGGGGGCACGGGCAGTACTTC. Its translation is CASSQEDRGHGQYF. The chain employs TRBV4-2 and TRBJ2-7; 11 bases fit TRBD1. This CDR3 contains 14 residues. The ends lost 0 bases at V and 9 bases at J; junction bases unmatched: 4. CDR1 is LGHNA and CDR2 is YNFKEQ in the germline V gene.